This entry lists 24 T cell receptor beta chains sequenced from one sample in a study of cytomegalovirus exposure and HLA in healthy donors. This table comes from immunoSEQ multiplex PCR, and its TCRdb copy is limited to in-frame clones, with some not included. Of some 150,000 clones in the sample, roughly nine tenths were seen once. The sequencing sample was made of PBMCs. These receptors came from a woman under 30 in good health and CMV-seropositive.

This chain links TRBV19 with TRBJ2-7; 11 nucleotides line up with TRBD1. The V gene end was trimmed by 7 bases and the J gene end by 1 base; junction bases not matched to a gene: 6. Germline CDR1 and CDR2: LNHDA and SQIVND (reference sequence). This CDR3 contains 15 residues. CDR3 DNA: TGTGCCAGTACCGCCGGGACAGGGGGTTCCTACGAGCAGTACTTC. Protein product: CASTAGTGGSYEQYF.

This clone rates as medium-sized. This chain connects TRBV7-9 to TRBJ2-1; possibly TRBD2 for D (5 bases). The CDR3 has 13 residues. V was cut by 3 bases and J by 5 bases, with 8 bases left in between. From germline, CDR1 is SEHNR and CDR2 FQNEAQ (reference sequence). CDR3 protein: CASSLTGNNEQFF. The CDR3 DNA follows: TGTGCCAGCAGCTTGACGGGAAACAATGAGCAGTTCTTC.

The chain couples TRBV4-1 to TRBJ2-3, with a tentative D call TRBD2 (6 bases). Looked up from germline, CDR1 is MGHRA and CDR2 is YSYEKL. The germline V and J ends were trimmed by 4 bases and 5 bases, with 13 bases remaining between them. The CDR3 covers 14 residues. The CDR3 region has the DNA TGCGCCAGCAGCCCGCGGGAAATGGGAGATACGCAGTATTTT. Its protein product is CASSPREMGDTQYF.

The gene calls are TRBV28 and TRBJ1-5; D remains ambiguous. Germline V gives CDR1 MDHEN, CDR2 SYDVKM. V was trimmed by 1 base and J by 0 bases, leaving 10 bases between them. This CDR3 is 16 amino acids long. Here the CDR3 reads CASSLYRTYSNQPQHF. The CDR3 region has the DNA TGTGCCAGCAGTTTATACAGAACCTATAGCAATCAGCCCCAGCATTTT. Supplemented by reference TRBV28 and TRBJ1-5, the full variable domain reads DVKVTQSSRYLVKRTGEKVFLECVQDMDHENMFWYRQDPGLGLRLIYFSYDVKMKEKGDIPEGYSVSREKKERFSLILESASTNQTSMYLCASSLYRTYSNQPQHFGDGTRLSIL.

The V gene is TRBV2, the J gene TRBJ2-5; 11 nucleotides agree with TRBD2. Germline V gene sequence: CDR1 SNHLY, CDR2 FYNNEI. The length of the CDR3 is 14 residues. The J segment lost 4 bases and the V segment lost 6 bases, leaving 4 bases of the junction unmatched. CDR3 in amino acids: CASRETSGVETQYF. In DNA, the CDR3 is TGTGCCAGCAGGGAGACTAGCGGGGTAGAGACCCAGTACTTC.

The CDR3 bases are TGTGCCTGGAGTGCTAGGGGGAACAATGAGCAGTTCTTC. This sequence encodes CAWSARGNNEQFF. The chain combines TRBV30 with TRBJ2-1, with D possibly being TRBD1 (6 bases). Trimming stripped 1 base from V and 5 bases from J, with 9 bases between. The CDR3 loop spans 13 amino acids. CDR1 is GTSNPN, CDR2 SVGIG, per germline (reference sequence). Full variable domain (remainder filled in from reference TRBV30 and TRBJ2-1): SQTIHQWPATLVQPVGSPLSLECTVEGTSNPNLYWYRQAAGRGLQLLFYSVGIGQISSEVPQNLSASRPQDRQFILSSKKLLLSDSGFYLCAWSARGNNEQFFGPGTRLTVL.

A single count supports this clone. V and J are TRBV9 and TRBJ2-3; 10 nucleotides match TRBD2. The CDR3 extends over 16 amino acids. With 4 bases clipped from V and 4 bases from J, the junction kept 9 bases outside the gene matches. Per the germline V gene, CDR1 is SGDLS and CDR2 is YYNGEE. The CDR3 loop reads CASSLPAGGGADTQYF. For the CDR3, the DNA is TGTGCCAGCAGCTTACCAGCGGGAGGGGGGGCAGATACGCAGTATTTT.

The J gene is TRBJ1-2, the V gene TRBV18, with D perhaps matching TRBD1 (6 bases). The V gene's germline CDR1 is KGHSH and CDR2 LQKENI. The CDR3 has 16 amino acids. Deletions cut 2 bases from V and 0 bases from J, with 13 bases between. The CDR3, as DNA: TGTGCCAGCTCACCAACACCGACAGGAGCTAACTATGGCTACACCTTC. It is translated as CASSPTPTGANYGYTF.

This clone was recorded a few times. V usage is TRBV27 and J usage is TRBJ2-3, with D maybe TRBD2 (6 bases). The V and J ends lost 2 bases and 5 bases respectively, with 11 bases between them. CDR1 is MNHEY, CDR2 SMNVEV, per germline (reference sequence). This CDR3 region has 14 residues. The CDR3 nucleotides are TGTGCCAGCAGTTTAGGGCGGGACCTAGATACGCAGTATTTT. It encodes CASSLGRDLDTQYF.

This clone was observed a single time. CDR3 coding DNA: TGTGCCAGCAGCTGGGGGGGTACGGGAGTGGCAGAGACCCAGTACTTC. Translated, it gives CASSWGGTGVAETQYF. V usage is TRBV7-9 and J usage is TRBJ2-5, with 7 bases identical to TRBD2. Trimming took 4 bases from V and 4 from J; bases not matched to a gene: 12. Germline CDR1 SEHNR, CDR2 FQNEAQ (reference sequence). CDR3 length: 16 amino acids.

This clone showed up just a few times. CDR3 nucleotides: TGTGCCAGCAGCCTGACTAGCGGGAGTACGTCCTACAATGAGCAGTTCTTC. It encodes CASSLTSGSTSYNEQFF. The rearrangement joins TRBV21-1 to TRBJ2-1; TRBD2 reflects the table's D call only, with no check against the DNA. TRBV21-1 counts as a pseudogene. The CDR3 sequence is 17 residues long.

The chain combines TRBV6-6 with TRBJ2-3, with no clear D. The germline gives CDR1 MNHNY, CDR2 SVGAGI (reference sequence). Trimming cost V 2 bases and J 6 bases, with 12 bases left between them. The CDR3 sequence is 14 residues long. The CDR3 is CASSYASFGDTQYF. The CDR3 DNA reads as TGTGCCAGCAGTTACGCTTCATTCGGGGATACGCAGTATTTT.

The chain links TRBV2 to TRBJ2-7, with 7 nucleotides matching TRBD1. V shed 6 bases, J shed 5 bases, and the junction held 7 bases outside the gene matches. The CDR3 runs 13 residues. Germline-derived CDR1 and CDR2 are SNHLY and FYNNEI. In DNA form, the CDR3 reads TGTGCCAGCAGCCGCCGGGACAGTCACGAGCAGTACTTC. Translated: CASSRRDSHEQYF. Full variable domain (outside the CDR3, taken from reference TRBV2 and TRBJ2-7): EPEVTQTPSHQVTQMGQEVILRCVPISNHLYFYWYRQILGQKVEFLVSFYNNEISEKSEIFDDQFSVERPDGSNFTLKIRSTKLEDSAMYFCASSRRDSHEQYFGPGTRLTVT.

This chain joins TRBV5-1 and TRBJ1-3; no definite D call. The V gene lost 0 bases and the J gene lost 0 bases, with 7 bases spanning the gap. Germline CDR1 SGHRS, CDR2 YFSETQ. This CDR3 contains 15 residues. Here the CDR3 DNA reads TGCGCCAGCAGCTTGGACGGGAGCTCTGGAAACACCATATATTTT. It yields the protein CASSLDGSSGNTIYF.

This chain connects TRBV30 to TRBJ1-4; D possibly corresponds to TRBD1 (6 bases). CDR1 and CDR2 from the germline V gene are GTSNPN and SVGIG (reference sequence). V was pared by 0 bases and J by 7 bases, with 18 bases between. The CDR3 loop spans 16 amino acids. CDR3 DNA: TGTGCCTGGAGTGTTTGGGGAGAAGGACAGAGTGAAAAACTGTTTTTT. This codes for CAWSVWGEGQSEKLFF.

The V gene is TRBV7-9, the J gene TRBJ2-5, with 7 bases lining up with TRBD2. CDR1 and CDR2 from the germline V gene are SEHNR and FQNEAQ (reference sequence). The CDR3 sequence is 15 residues long. The trim removed 3 bases at V and 2 bases at J, leaving 6 bases unmatched. The CDR3 region is CASSLTGGRQETQYF. CDR3 DNA sequence: TGTGCCAGCAGCTTGACGGGGGGTAGGCAAGAGACCCAGTACTTC.

The gene calls are TRBV6-4 and TRBJ2-7; 12 bases align to TRBD2. This CDR3 has 17 amino acids. Trimming removed 0 bases from V and 0 bases from J; junction bases left unmatched: 3. Germline CDR1 is MRHNA and CDR2 is SNTAGT. CDR3 nucleotides: TGTGCCAGCAGTGACTCTGGACTAGCGGGGCCCTCCTACGAGCAGTACTTC. It codes for CASSDSGLAGPSYEQYF.

The V call is TRBV7-9, the J call TRBJ1-1, with 9 bases fitting TRBD1. Germline lookup yields CDR1 SEHNR and CDR2 FQNEAQ (reference sequence). The CDR3 consists of 16 residues. Trimming removed 6 bases from V and 5 bases from J; junction bases left unmatched: 13. The CDR3 loop is CASRKTTGQGITEAFF. The CDR3 region has the DNA TGTGCCAGCAGAAAGACCACGGGACAGGGAATAACTGAAGCTTTCTTT.

The chain combines TRBV13 with TRBJ2-1, with 7 bases that match TRBD2. The CDR3 is 16 residues long. V was pared by 4 bases and J by 6 bases, with 12 bases of the junction left unmatched. Per germline, CDR1 PRHDT and CDR2 FYEKMQ (reference sequence). In DNA form, the CDR3 reads TGTGCCAGCAGCTCCCCACTAGCGCAGTCGGGCAATGAGCAGTTCTTC. Translation: CASSSPLAQSGNEQFF.

The gene calls are TRBV11-3 and TRBJ2-2; D perhaps matches TRBD2 (5 bases). The CDR3 sequence is 15 residues long. Trimming removed 5 bases at V and 3 bases at J, with 13 bases between. Germline V gene sequence: CDR1 SGHNT, CDR2 YENEEA. In DNA form, the CDR3 reads TGTGCCAGCAGCCCCCTAGCCGGGTACACCGGGGAGCTGTTTTTT. It translates to CASSPLAGYTGELFF.

The CDR3 nucleotides are TGCGCCAGCAGTCCTGGACAGAACTACGAGCAGTACTTC. Translation gives CASSPGQNYEQYF. V gene TRBV10-1 combines with J gene TRBJ2-7, with D perhaps TRBD1 (6 bases). This CDR3 is built from 13 residues. Per the germline V gene, CDR1 is WNHNN and CDR2 is SYGVQD (reference sequence). Trimming took 5 bases from V and 3 from J, leaving 11 bases between them.

V is TRBV9 and J is TRBJ2-7; 10 bases line up with TRBD2. Germline CDR1 is SGDLS and CDR2 is YYNGEE. Losses at the gene ends were 4 bases for V and 7 bases for J; bases not matched to a gene: 17. The CDR3 contains 17 residues. CDR3: CASSLDPLAGVSGEQYF. The CDR3 coding sequence is TGTGCCAGCAGCCTCGACCCCCTAGCGGGAGTTTCGGGTGAGCAGTACTTC.

The V gene is TRBV9, the J gene TRBJ1-5, with 9 bases lining up with TRBD1. The CDR3 sequence is 16 residues long. J lost 3 bases, V lost 4 bases, and 8 bases had no gene match. CDR1 SGDLS and CDR2 YYNGEE come from the germline V gene. CDR3 in DNA: TGTGCCAGCAGCCCAGGGACAGGGCGCGACAATCAGCCCCAGCATTTT. This sequence encodes CASSPGTGRDNQPQHF.

This chain joins TRBV30 and TRBJ2-7, with TRBD2 identical over 7 bases. CDR1 and CDR2 from the germline V gene are GTSNPN and SVGIG (reference sequence). CDR3 length: 14 residues. Trimming removed 1 base from V and 2 bases from J; junction bases left unmatched: 5. CDR3 nucleotides: TGTGCCTGGAGTGAGGCGGGAGTGGCCTACGAGCAGTACTTC. Translated: CAWSEAGVAYEQYF.